A single sample gave rise to the 2 T cell receptor beta chains below, sequenced in a study of cytomegalovirus exposure and HLA in healthy donors (dated by TCRdb to 2016 to 2017). Library generation was performed with the immunoSEQ multiplex PCR assay. The multiplex PCR relied on a mix of 60 forward primers for TCR Vbeta segments and 13 reverse primers for TCR Jbeta segments. This is the immuneACCESS table as TCRdb keeps it, with only in-frame sequences that have V and J called. A part of the clones is gone; compared with another copy, unresolved V genes explain less than half, and the rest is unexplained. Across this sample there are approximately 120,000 clones, with just under 75% seen only once. 2% to 2.5% of the sample lies in the top ten. Sequencing was carried out using PBMCs. These receptors were obtained from a human donor in good health.

The CDR3, as DNA: TGTGCCAGCAGCCTAGATCTCGGGACTAGAAGGTTCTTC. Amino acid sequence: CASSLDLGTRRFF. This chain connects TRBV7-8 to TRBJ2-1; TRBD2 matches at 8 bases. The length of the CDR3 is 13 residues. With V trimmed by 5 bases and J by 15 bases, 12 bases remained unmatched. Looked up from germline, CDR1 is SGHVS and CDR2 is FQNEAQ. The complete variable domain, with remaining parts taken from reference TRBV7-8 and TRBJ2-1, reads GAGVSQSPRYKVAKRGQDVALRCDPISGHVSLFWYQQALGQGPEFLTYFQNEAQLDKSGLPSDRFFAERPEGSVSTLKIQRTQQEDSAVYLCASSLDLGTRRFFGPGTRLTVL.

V gene TRBV27 combines with J gene TRBJ2-7, with TRBD1 identical over 11 bases. CDR1 and CDR2 from the germline V gene are MNHEY and SMNVEV (reference sequence). After removal of 6 bases from V and 4 bases from J, the junction contained 5 bases not matched to a gene. The CDR3 is made up of 14 amino acids. CDR3 DNA sequence: TGTGCCAGCAGGCCGGGACAGGGGGAGTACGAGCAGTACTTC. This sequence encodes CASRPGQGEYEQYF.